This T cell receptor beta chain was observed in a study of CD8 T cells in ankylosing spondylitis. One entry per CDR3 protein, called by TCRdb with MiXCR from the 5' RACE reads. The table includes around 300,000 distinct CDR3 sequences, around 20% detected once. Findings of the study overall: Ankylosing spondylitis blood appeared to carry a characteristic TCR beta motif of roughly eight highly homologous variants. Disease-linked clones had a CD8+ phenotype and relatively low frequency in peripheral blood.

With respect to this clonotype: What it recognizes is unknown.

This TCR was recovered from a female donor with ankylosing spondylitis or in good health (not recorded which). Sequencing was carried out using blood, either unsorted or a sorted T cell fraction (not recorded which).

CDR3 sequence reads: CASIGTSPYEQYF. In DNA form, the CDR3 reads TGTGCCAGCATTGGGACATCACCTTACGAGCAGTACTTC. The V gene is TRBV25-1, the J gene TRBJ2-7, with a possible D match to TRBD1 (6 bases). The CDR3 is 13 residues long. Trimming removed 7 bases at V and 4 bases at J, with 14 bases between. The germline gives CDR1 MGHDK, CDR2 SYGVNS.